The following is a T cell receptor (beta chain) sequence with its context. No antigen is known for it. No base qualities exist here, and no much larger clone lies one base off it. Each collaborating institution followed its own protocols to collect whole blood in K2EDTA tubes. For TCRbeta analysis, collaborators shipped samples in one of three forms: frozen whole blood, isolated PBMCs, or DNA extracted from either of those sample types. Reading the germline V gene gives CDR1 SNHLY and CDR2 FYNNEI. V lost 0 bases and J lost 2 bases; the stretch between them is 14 bases long. Its CDR3 holds 16 amino acids, cysteine through phenylalanine. Just CDR3 DNA is preserved here, 48 bases in frame from base 1. This entry belongs to a study of blood T cell repertoires in COVID-19 (dated by TCRdb to about 2020). The study in broad terms: The collaborator samples originated in the United States, Italy and Spain and spanned the acute and convalescent phases of COVID-19. Nearly every sample came with metadata listing a de-identified subject ID, COVID-19 status, age in years and sex. Samples came from the ongoing ImmuneRACE study (first 160 participants) plus 1,254 subjects from 6 global collaborators. Subjects who had been exposed to COVID-19, were actively infected with it, or had recovered from it provided the deeply sampled blood TCRbeta repertoires that made up the dataset. The material from the prospective study consisted of cDNA or gDNA derived from T cells, B-cell-depleted T cells, or PBMCs. Where available, HLA class I and class II types were taken from metadata supplied by the sample provider and were not determined by assay-based typing. The repertoires were made available in a free public database intended to serve as a resource for research on the immune response to SARS-CoV-2. Study-wide conclusions, independent of this receptor: The quantity of clinical and demographic metadata differed by source and by participant and was supplied without curation.

TCRbeta CDR3 regions were amplified from genomic DNA by means of the immunoSEQ Assay, a bias-controlled multiplex PCR. Processing in the source paper ran as follows. The number of nucleated cells in each sample was estimated by amplification of reference gene primers within the assay. To quantify the absolute abundance of each unique TCRbeta CDR3 rearrangement, sequence reads were collapsed and filtered. For each sample, productive Simpson clonality was calculated as the square root of Simpson's diversity index across productive rearrangements. TCRdb provides this immuneACCESS table in a form limited to in-frame rearrangements. Some clones are lacking; in checked studies, under half of them reflect an unresolved V gene, and why the rest are absent is not known. V and J calls and clone size are given by that table; D and trimming were obtained from the DNA. Across this sample there are 35,000 to 40,000 clones, with 81% seen only once. Approximately 32% of the sample goes to the ten largest clones.

What was sequenced was peripheral blood. This chain is built from TRBV2 and TRBJ2-7; tentative D gene TRBD1, with 7 bases matching. The source of this sequence is a man aged 80 or over with active or convalescent COVID-19. For the CDR3, the sequence is CASSEASAGQPYEQYF. The DNA reads as follows: TGTGCCAGCAGTGAAGCATCGGCGGGACAGCCCTACGAGCAGTACTTC.